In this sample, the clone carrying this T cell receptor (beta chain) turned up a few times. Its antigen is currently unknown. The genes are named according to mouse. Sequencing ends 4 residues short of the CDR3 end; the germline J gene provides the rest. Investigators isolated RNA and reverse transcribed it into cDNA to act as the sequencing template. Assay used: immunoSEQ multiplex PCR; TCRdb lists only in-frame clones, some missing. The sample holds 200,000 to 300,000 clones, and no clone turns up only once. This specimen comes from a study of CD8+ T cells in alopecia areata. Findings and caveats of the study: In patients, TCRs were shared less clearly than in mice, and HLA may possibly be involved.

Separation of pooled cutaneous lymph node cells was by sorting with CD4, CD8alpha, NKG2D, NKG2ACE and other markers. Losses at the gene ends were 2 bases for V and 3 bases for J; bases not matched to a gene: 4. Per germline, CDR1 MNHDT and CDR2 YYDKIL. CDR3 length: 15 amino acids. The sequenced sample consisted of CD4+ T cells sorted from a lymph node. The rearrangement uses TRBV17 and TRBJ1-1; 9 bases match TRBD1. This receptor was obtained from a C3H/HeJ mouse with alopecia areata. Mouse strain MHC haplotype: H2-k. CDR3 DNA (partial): TGTGCTAGCAGTAGACCCGGGACAGGGCACACA. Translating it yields CASSRPGTGHT. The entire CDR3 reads CASSRPGTGHTEVFF.